The clone carrying this TCR beta chain turned up a few times. Its antigen is not identified. A universal primer site was created by template switching, with the cDNA bearing unique molecular identifiers. MiXCR, applied by TCRdb to the 5' RACE reads, yields one record per CDR3 protein. The sample records approximately 600,000 distinct CDR3 sequences, just over 7% being singletons. This entry comes from a study of identical twins. Germline CDR1 and CDR2: SNHLY and FYNNEI. The CDR3 runs 15 residues. Trimming removed 1 base at V and 3 bases at J, with 10 bases between. Findings and caveats of the study: Cross-sectional statistical analysis was relied on for the conclusions, without the same donors being followed. Analyses based on zero insertions could be partly confounded by invariant MAIT and iNKT cells.

These data were also reused for a study on yellow fever vaccine responses in identical twins.

The sequencing input was PBMCs. This TCR came from a woman between 18 and 30 years old in good health. The chain has TRBV2 and TRBJ2-4; D is undetermined. The CDR3 spells CASSEEVAGKNIQYF. The CDR3 DNA reads as TGTGCCAGCAGTGAAGAGGTGGCAGGCAAAAACATTCAGTACTTC.